One T cell receptor (beta chain) is described in this entry. The data stem from a study of cytomegalovirus exposure and HLA in healthy donors. This PCR relied on a set of 60 Vbeta primers and 13 Jbeta primers. Repertoires were generated with immunoSEQ multiplex PCR, while TCRdb's copy carries only in-frame clones and drops some. The table includes 70,000 to 80,000 clones, approximately 78% detected once. V dropped 5 bases and J dropped 3; count of bases not matched to a gene: 6. The germline CDR1 and CDR2 sequences are MNHEY and SVGAGI. This CDR3 has 15 amino acids. This sequence originates from a man aged 18-30 years in good health and CMV-seronegative. The chain links TRBV6-5 to TRBJ1-4, with 7 bases that match TRBD1. The sample taken for sequencing was PBMCs. Here the CDR3 DNA reads TGTGCCAGCAGTCGAACAGGGGCGCCTAATGAAAAACTGTTTTTT. Translated, it gives CASSRTGAPNEKLFF.